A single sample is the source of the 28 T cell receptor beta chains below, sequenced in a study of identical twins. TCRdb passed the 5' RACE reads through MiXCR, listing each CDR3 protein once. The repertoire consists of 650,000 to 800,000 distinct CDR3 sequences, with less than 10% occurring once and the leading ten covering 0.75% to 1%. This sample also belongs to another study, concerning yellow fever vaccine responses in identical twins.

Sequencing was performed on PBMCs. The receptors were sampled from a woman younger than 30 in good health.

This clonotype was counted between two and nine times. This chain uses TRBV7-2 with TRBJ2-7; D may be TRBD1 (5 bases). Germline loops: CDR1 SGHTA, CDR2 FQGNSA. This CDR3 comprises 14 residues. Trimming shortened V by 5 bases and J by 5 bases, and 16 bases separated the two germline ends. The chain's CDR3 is CASSVTQGPHEQYF. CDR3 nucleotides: TGTGCCAGCAGCGTAACGCAGGGCCCCCACGAGCAGTACTTC.

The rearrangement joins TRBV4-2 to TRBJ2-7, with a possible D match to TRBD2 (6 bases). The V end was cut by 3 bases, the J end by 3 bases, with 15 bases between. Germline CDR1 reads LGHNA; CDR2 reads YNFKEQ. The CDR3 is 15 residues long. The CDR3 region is CASSQSLAAYYEQYF. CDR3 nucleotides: TGTGCCAGCAGCCAGTCTTTAGCGGCTTACTACGAGCAGTACTTC.

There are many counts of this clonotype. The CDR3 loop reads CASSISGIAGELFF. For the CDR3, the DNA is TGCGCCAGCAGCATTAGCGGGATCGCCGGGGAGCTGTTTTTT. The chain employs TRBV5-1 and TRBJ2-2, with 8 bases aligning to TRBD2. The CDR3 totals 14 residues. In germline, CDR1 is SGHRS, CDR2 YFSETQ. Trimming took 4 bases from V and 6 from J; bases not matched to a gene: 5. The whole variable domain, filled in from reference TRBV5-1 and TRBJ2-2, reads KAGVTQTPRYLIKTRGQQVTLSCSPISGHRSVSWYQQTPGQGLQFLFEYFSETQRNKGNFPGRFSGRQFSNSRSEMNVSTLELGDSALYLCASSISGIAGELFFGEGSRLTVL.

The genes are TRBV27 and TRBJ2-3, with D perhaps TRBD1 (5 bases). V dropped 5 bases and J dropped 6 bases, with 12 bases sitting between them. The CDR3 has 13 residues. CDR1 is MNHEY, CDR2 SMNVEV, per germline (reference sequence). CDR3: CASSKSNRDTQYF. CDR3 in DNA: TGTGCCAGCAGTAAAAGTAACAGGGATACGCAGTATTTT.

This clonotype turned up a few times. CDR3 coding DNA: TGTGCCAGCAGCCGATCGCTAGGTCTTGGGGCCAACGTCCTGACTTTC. Amino acids: CASSRSLGLGANVLTF. The chain joins TRBV7-9 to TRBJ2-6; D is unclear. Germline lookup yields CDR1 SEHNR and CDR2 FQNEAQ (reference sequence). Trimming stripped 5 bases from V and 3 bases from J, with 14 bases between. The CDR3 runs 16 residues.

Here the CDR3 reads CASSGGTGKPEQFF. DNA of the CDR3: TGTGCCAGCAGCGGGGGGACAGGGAAGCCTGAGCAGTTCTTC. This rearrangement joins TRBV7-8 to TRBJ2-1; 9 nucleotides agree with TRBD1. From germline, CDR1 is SGHVS and CDR2 FQNEAQ. CDR3 length: 14 amino acids. V shed 5 bases and J 9 bases; nucleotides not matched to a gene: 8.

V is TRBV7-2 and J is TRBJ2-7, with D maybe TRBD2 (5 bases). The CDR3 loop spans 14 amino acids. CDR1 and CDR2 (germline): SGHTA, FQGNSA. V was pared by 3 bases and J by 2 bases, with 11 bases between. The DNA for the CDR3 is TGTGCCAGCAGCTTGAGTGAGGGAACCTACGAGCAGTACTTC. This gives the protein CASSLSEGTYEQYF.

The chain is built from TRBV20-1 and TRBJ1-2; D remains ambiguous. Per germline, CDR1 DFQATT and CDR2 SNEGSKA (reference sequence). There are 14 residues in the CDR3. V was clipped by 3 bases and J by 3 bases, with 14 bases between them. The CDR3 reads CSARFLEADYGYTF. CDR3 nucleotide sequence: TGCAGTGCTAGGTTCCTTGAAGCAGACTATGGCTACACCTTC.

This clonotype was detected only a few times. The CDR3, as DNA: TGTGCCAGCAGCTTGGGCAGGTCGGCCGGGGAGCTGTTTTTT. Translated, it gives CASSLGRSAGELFF. The chain carries TRBV5-4 and TRBJ2-2; D unresolved. The CDR3 extends over 14 amino acids. The V end lost 0 bases, the J end lost 6 bases, and 9 bases lay between the germline ends. Germline loops: CDR1 SGHNT, CDR2 YYREEE (reference sequence).

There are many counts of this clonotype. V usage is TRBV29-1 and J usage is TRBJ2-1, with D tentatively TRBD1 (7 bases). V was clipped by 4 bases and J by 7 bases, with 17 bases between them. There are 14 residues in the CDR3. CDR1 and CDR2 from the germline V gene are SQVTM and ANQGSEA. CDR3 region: CSVVLRDSGNEQFF. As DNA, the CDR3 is TGCAGCGTTGTTTTACGGGACAGCGGGAATGAGCAGTTCTTC.

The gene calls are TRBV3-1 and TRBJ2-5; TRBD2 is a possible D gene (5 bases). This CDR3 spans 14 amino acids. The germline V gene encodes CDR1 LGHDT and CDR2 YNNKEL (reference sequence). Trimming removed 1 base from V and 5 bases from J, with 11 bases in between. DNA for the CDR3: TGTGCCAGCAGCCAAGGCCGACGGAGGGAGACCCAGTACTTC. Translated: CASSQGRRRETQYF.

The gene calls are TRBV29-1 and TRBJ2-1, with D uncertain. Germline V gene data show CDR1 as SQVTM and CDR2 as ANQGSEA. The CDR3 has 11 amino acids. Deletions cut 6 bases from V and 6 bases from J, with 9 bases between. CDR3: CSVLIGNEQFF. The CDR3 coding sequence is TGCAGCGTCTTAATAGGCAATGAGCAGTTCTTC.

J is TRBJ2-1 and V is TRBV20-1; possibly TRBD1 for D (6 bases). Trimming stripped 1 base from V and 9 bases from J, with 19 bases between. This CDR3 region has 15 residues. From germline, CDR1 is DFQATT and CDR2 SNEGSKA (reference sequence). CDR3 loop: CSARGWDTTFVEQFF. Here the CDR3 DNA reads TGCAGTGCTAGAGGCTGGGACACGACTTTTGTTGAGCAGTTCTTC.

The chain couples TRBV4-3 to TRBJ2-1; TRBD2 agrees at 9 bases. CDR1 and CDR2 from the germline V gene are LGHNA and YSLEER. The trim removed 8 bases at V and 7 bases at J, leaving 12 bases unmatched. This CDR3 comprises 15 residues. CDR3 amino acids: CASAAGLAGSNEQFF. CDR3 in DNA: TGCGCCAGCGCCGCGGGACTAGCCGGCTCTAATGAGCAGTTCTTC.

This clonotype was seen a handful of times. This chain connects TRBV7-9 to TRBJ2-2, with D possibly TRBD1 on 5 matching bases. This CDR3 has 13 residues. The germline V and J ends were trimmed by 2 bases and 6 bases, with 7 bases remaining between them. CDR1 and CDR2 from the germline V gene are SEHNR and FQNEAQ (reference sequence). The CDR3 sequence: CASSLSTAGELFF. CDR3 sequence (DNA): TGTGCCAGCAGCTTATCGACAGCCGGGGAGCTGTTTTTT.

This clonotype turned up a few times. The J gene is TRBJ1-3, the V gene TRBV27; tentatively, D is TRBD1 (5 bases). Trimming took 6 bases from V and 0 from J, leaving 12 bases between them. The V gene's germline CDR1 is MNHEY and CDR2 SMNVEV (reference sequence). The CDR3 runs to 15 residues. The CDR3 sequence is CASRLQAHSGNTIYF. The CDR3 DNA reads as TGTGCCAGCAGGTTACAGGCGCACTCTGGAAACACCATATATTTT.

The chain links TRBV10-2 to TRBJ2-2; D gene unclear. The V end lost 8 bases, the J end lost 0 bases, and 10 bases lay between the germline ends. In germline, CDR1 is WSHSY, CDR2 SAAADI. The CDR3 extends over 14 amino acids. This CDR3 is CASWSQSNTGELFF. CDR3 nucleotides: TGCGCCAGCTGGAGCCAGTCGAACACCGGGGAGCTGTTTTTT.

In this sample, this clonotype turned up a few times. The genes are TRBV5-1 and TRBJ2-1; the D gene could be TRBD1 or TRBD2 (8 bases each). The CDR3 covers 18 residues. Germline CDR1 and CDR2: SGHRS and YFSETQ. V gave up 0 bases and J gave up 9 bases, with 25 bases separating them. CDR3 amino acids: CASSLAQGARGGLFEQFF. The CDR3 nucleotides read TGCGCCAGCAGCTTGGCTCAGGGGGCCCGGGGGGGGCTCTTTGAGCAGTTCTTC.

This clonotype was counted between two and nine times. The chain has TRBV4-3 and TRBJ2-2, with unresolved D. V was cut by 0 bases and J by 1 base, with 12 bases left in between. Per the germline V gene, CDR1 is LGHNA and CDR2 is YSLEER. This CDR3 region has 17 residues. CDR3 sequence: CASSQDIIGGNTGELFF. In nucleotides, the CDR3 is TGCGCCAGCAGCCAAGACATAATAGGTGGGAACACCGGGGAGCTGTTTTTT.

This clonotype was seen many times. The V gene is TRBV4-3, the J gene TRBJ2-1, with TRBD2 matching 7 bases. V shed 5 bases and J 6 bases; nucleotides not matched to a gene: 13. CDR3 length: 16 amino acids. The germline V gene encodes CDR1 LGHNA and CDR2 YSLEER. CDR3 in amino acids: CASSFSLAPGGNEQFF. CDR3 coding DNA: TGCGCCAGCAGCTTTTCACTAGCACCGGGGGGCAATGAGCAGTTCTTC.

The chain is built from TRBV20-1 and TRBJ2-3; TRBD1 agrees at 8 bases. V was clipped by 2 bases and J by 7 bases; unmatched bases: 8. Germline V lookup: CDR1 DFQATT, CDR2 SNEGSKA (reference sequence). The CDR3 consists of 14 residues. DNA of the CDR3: TGCAGTGCTAGATTAGGGCAGGGGGCTAATACGCAGTATTTT. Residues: CSARLGQGANTQYF.

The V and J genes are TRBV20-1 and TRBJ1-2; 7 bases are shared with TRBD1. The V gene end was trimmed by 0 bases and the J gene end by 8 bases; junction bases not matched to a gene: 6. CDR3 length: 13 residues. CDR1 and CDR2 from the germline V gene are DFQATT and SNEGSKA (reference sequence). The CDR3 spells CSARDPGTDGYTF. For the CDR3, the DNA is TGCAGTGCTAGAGACCCCGGGACAGACGGCTACACCTTC.

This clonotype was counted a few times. The CDR3 region is CASSLAGGQDEQYF. The CDR3 coding sequence is TGCGCCAGCAGCCTAGCGGGAGGGCAGGACGAGCAGTACTTC. This chain connects TRBV5-1 to TRBJ2-7; TRBD2 matches at 12 bases. V lost 4 bases to trimming and J lost 5 bases; unmatched junction nucleotides: 4. The CDR3 has 14 amino acids. The V gene's germline CDR1 is SGHRS and CDR2 YFSETQ.

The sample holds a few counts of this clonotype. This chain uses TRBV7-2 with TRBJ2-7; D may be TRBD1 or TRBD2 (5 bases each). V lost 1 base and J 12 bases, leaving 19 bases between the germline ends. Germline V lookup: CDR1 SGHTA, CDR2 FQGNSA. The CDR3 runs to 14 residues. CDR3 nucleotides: TGTGCCAGCAGCTTAGTAGGGACGCCCGGGGATTTGTACTTC. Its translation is CASSLVGTPGDLYF. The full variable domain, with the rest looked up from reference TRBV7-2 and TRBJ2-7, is GAGVSQSPSNKVTEKGKDVELRCDPISGHTALYWYRQSLGQGLEFLIYFQGNSAPDKSGLPSDRFSAERTGGSVSTLTIQRTQQEDSAVYLCASSLVGTPGDLYFGPGTRLTVT.

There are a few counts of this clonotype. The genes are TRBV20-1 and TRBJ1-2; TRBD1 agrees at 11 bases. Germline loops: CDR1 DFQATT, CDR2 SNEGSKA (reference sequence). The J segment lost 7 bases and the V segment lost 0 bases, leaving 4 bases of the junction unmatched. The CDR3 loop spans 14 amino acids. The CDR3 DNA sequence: TGCAGTGCTAGAGATCGGACAGGGGGCCTTGGCTACACCTTC. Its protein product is CSARDRTGGLGYTF.

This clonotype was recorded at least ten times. This chain's CDR3 is CASSYTRGSYEQYF. The CDR3 DNA reads TGTGCCAGCAGTTACACCAGGGGCTCCTACGAGCAGTACTTC. The V call is TRBV6-5, the J call TRBJ2-7, with a tentative D call TRBD1 (6 bases). This CDR3 is 14 amino acids long. From germline, CDR1 is MNHEY and CDR2 SVGAGI. The V end was cut by 2 bases, the J end by 0 bases, with 8 bases between.

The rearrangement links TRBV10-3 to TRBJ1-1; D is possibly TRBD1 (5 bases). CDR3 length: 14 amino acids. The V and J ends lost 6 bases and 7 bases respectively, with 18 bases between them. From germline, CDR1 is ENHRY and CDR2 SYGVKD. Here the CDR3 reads CAIRKGLLGIEAFF. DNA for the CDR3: TGTGCCATCAGGAAGGGACTTCTCGGGATTGAAGCTTTCTTT.

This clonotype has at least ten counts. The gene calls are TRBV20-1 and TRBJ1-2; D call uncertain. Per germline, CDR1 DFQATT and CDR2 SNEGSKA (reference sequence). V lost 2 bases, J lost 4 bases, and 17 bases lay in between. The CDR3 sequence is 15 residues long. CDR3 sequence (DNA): TGCAGTGCTAGATACAACAGAGAGCGCCTCTATGGCTACACCTTC. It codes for CSARYNRERLYGYTF.